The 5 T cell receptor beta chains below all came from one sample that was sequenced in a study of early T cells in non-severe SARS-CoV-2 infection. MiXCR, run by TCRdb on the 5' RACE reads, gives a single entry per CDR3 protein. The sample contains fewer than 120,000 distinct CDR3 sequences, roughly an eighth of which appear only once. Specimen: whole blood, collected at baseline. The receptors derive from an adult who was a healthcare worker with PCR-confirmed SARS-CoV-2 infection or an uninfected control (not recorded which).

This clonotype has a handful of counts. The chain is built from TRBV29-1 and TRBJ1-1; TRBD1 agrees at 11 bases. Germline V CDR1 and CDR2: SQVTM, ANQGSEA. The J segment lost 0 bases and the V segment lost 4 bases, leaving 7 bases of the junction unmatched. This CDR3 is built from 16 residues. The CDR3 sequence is CSVGSDRGRLNTEAFF. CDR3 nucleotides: TGCAGCGTTGGTTCGGACAGGGGGCGCCTGAACACTGAAGCTTTCTTT.

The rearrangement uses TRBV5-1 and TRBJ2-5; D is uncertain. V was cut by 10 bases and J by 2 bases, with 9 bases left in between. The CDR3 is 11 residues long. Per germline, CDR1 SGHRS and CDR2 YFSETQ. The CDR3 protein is CASVGQETQYF. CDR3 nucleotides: TGCGCCTCGGTCGGGCAAGAGACCCAGTACTTC.

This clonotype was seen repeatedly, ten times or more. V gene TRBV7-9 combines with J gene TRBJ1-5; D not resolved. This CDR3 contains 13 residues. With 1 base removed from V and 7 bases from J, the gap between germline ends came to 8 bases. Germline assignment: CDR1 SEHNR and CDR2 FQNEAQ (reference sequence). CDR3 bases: TGTGCCAGCAGCTTAGGGCTAGGACAGCCCCAGCATTTT. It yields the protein CASSLGLGQPQHF.

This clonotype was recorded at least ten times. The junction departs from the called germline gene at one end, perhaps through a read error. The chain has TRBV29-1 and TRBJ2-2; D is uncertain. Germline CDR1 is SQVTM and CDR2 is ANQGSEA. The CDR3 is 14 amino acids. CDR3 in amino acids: CSVQDGRNTGELFF. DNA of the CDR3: TGCAGCGTTCAAGACGGCAGGAACACCGGGGAGCTGTTTTTT.

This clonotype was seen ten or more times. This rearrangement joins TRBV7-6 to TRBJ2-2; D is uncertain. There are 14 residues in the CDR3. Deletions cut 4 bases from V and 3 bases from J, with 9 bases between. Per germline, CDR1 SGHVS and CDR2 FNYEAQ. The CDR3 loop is CASSSARHTGELFF. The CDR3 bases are TGTGCCAGCAGCTCTGCCCGGCACACCGGGGAGCTGTTTTTT.